These 8 T cell receptor beta chains share one sample of origin, sequenced in a study of identical twins. In TCRdb, the 5' RACE reads were re-called with MiXCR into one record per CDR3 protein. In the table there are 1.5 million to 2 million distinct CDR3 sequences, less than 40% of which are singletons. Source material: cord blood. The source of these receptors is a newborn girl in good health.

This clonotype was counted many times. The chain couples TRBV7-2 to TRBJ2-3; no definite D call. Per the germline V gene, CDR1 is SGHTA and CDR2 is FQGNSA. Trimming took 1 base from V and 4 from J, leaving 6 bases between them. This CDR3 has 13 amino acids. The CDR3 DNA reads TGTGCCAGCAGCTTAGGTTTTCCAGATACGCAGTATTTT. Its protein is CASSLGFPDTQYF.

J is TRBJ2-3 and V is TRBV12-3 or TRBV12-4, with D tentatively TRBD1 or TRBD2 (5 bases each). Trimming cost V 5 bases and J 4 bases, with 16 bases left between them. This CDR3 region has 15 residues. In nucleotides, the CDR3 is TGTGCCAGCAGTCCGGGGCTAAAGCGCGCAGATACGCAGTATTTT. This gives the protein CASSPGLKRADTQYF.

J is TRBJ1-1 and V is TRBV11-2; no definite D call. Germline V gives CDR1 SGHAT, CDR2 FQNNGV. The CDR3 consists of 16 residues. Trimming shortened V by 1 base and J by 1 base, and 13 bases separated the two germline ends. This CDR3 is CASSLVRGRGNTEAFF. CDR3 sequence (DNA): TGTGCCAGCAGCTTAGTGAGAGGTCGGGGGAACACTGAAGCTTTCTTT.

This clonotype was counted once. Written as DNA, the CDR3 is TGTGCCAGCAGGGTGACACGGGAGGGAGACACTGAAGCTTTCTTT. Its protein product is CASRVTREGDTEAFF. This chain uses TRBV2 with TRBJ1-1, with D unresolved. Trimming took off 6 bases at V and 3 bases at J, with 17 bases between the two ends. CDR1 is SNHLY and CDR2 is FYNNEI in the germline V gene. This CDR3 is 15 amino acids long.

Only a few counts were recorded for this clonotype. The CDR3 coding sequence is TGTGCCAGCAGTGAGGCGGGATGGCAGTATTTT. Its protein product is CASSEAGWQYF. The gene calls are TRBV6-1 and TRBJ2-3; D is perhaps TRBD2 (6 bases). CDR1 is MNHNS, CDR2 SASEGT, per germline. Trimming removed 3 bases at V and 11 bases at J, with 9 bases between. The CDR3 extends over 11 amino acids.

This clonotype was recorded a few times. The chain combines TRBV10-3 with TRBJ2-2; 10 bases match TRBD2. CDR3 size: 14 residues. The germline V gene encodes CDR1 ENHRY and CDR2 SYGVKD. Trimming removed 8 bases from V and 5 bases from J; junction bases left unmatched: 5. The CDR3 protein is CAIAGTSVTGELFF. The CDR3 DNA sequence: TGTGCCATCGCGGGGACTAGCGTTACCGGGGAGCTGTTTTTT.

In this sample, this clonotype turned up once. The V and J genes are TRBV27 and TRBJ2-3; D is tentatively TRBD1 or TRBD2 (6 bases each). The CDR3 runs to 18 residues. Germline V gene lookup returns CDR1 MNHEY and CDR2 SMNVEV (reference sequence). V gave up 1 base and J gave up 2 bases, with 19 bases separating them. In DNA form, the CDR3 reads TGTGCCAGCAGTTTATTTCCCCCGACAGGAGGGTTCACAGATACGCAGTATTTT. Translating it yields CASSLFPPTGGFTDTQYF.

V is TRBV3-1 and J is TRBJ2-3, with TRBD2 identical over 14 bases. The CDR3 runs to 19 residues. Germline CDR1 and CDR2: LGHDT and YNNKEL (reference sequence). The trim removed 3 bases at V and 2 bases at J, leaving 10 bases unmatched. The CDR3 sequence is CASSHLRLAGGGPTDTQYF. CDR3 in DNA: TGTGCCAGCAGCCACCTACGACTAGCGGGAGGGGGCCCCACAGATACGCAGTATTTT.